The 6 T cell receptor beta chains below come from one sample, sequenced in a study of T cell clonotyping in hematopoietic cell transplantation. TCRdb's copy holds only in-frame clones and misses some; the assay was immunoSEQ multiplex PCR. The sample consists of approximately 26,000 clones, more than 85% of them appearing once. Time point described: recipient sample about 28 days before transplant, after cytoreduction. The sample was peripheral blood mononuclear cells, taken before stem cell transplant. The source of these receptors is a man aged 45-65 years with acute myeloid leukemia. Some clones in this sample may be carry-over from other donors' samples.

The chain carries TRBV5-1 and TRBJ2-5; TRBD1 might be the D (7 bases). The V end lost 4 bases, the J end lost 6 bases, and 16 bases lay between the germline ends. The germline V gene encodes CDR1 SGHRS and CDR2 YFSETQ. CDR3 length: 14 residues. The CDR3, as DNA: TGCGCCAGCAGCCCGCGACAGGGCGGGAAGACCCAGTACTTC. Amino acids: CASSPRQGGKTQYF.

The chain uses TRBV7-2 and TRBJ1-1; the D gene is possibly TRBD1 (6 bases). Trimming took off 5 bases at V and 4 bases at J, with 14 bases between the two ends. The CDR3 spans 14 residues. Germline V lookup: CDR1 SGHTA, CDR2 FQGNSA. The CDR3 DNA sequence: TGTGCCAGCAGCCGAAAACAGGGAAGCACTGAAGCTTTCTTT. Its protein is CASSRKQGSTEAFF.

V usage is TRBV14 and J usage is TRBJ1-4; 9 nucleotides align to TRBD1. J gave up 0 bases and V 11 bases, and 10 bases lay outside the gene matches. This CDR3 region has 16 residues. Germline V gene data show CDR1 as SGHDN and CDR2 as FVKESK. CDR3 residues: CAEGQGGLATNEKLFF. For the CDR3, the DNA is TGTGCCGAGGGACAGGGTGGGTTGGCAACTAATGAAAAACTGTTTTTT.

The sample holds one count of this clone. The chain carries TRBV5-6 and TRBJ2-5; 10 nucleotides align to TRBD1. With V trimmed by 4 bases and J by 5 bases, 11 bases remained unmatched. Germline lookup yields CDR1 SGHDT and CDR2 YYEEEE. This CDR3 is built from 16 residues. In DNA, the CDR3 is TGTGCCAGCAGCCGCGGGGACAGGGGTGGTACGGAGACCCAGTACTTC. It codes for CASSRGDRGGTETQYF.

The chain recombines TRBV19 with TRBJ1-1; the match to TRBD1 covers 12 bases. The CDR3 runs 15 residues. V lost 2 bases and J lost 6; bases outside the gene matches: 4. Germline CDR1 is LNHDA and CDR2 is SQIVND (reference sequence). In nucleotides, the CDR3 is TGTGCCAGTAGTATATTTGGGACAGGGGGCCCTGAAGCTTTCTTT. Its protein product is CASSIFGTGGPEAFF.

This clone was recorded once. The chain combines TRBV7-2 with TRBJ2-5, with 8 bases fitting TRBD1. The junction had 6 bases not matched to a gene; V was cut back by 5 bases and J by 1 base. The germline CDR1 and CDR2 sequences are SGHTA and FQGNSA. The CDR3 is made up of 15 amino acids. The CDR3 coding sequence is TGTGCCAGCAGCGTCACCGGGACAGGCCAAGAGACCCAGTACTTC. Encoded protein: CASSVTGTGQETQYF.